The 26 T cell receptor beta chains presented below share a single source sample, sequenced in a study of shared clonotypes between healthy human individuals. Data came from immunoSEQ multiplex PCR; TCRdb stores just in-frame clones and leaves some out. The sample has 2 million to 2.5 million clones, 95% seen once. Sequencing used naive CD4+ T cells sorted from blood. Subset of the sample: CD45RA+ positively selected. The receptors were gathered from a man aged 18-30 years in good health.

The chain uses TRBV10-3 and TRBJ1-2; 7 bases line up with TRBD1. Trimming removed 6 bases from V and 1 base from J; junction bases left unmatched: 5. The V gene's germline CDR1 is ENHRY and CDR2 SYGVKD. This CDR3 is 14 amino acids long. CDR3 amino acids: CAIRPGTDNYGYTF. As DNA, the CDR3 is TGTGCCATCAGACCTGGGACAGATAACTATGGCTACACCTTC.

This clone appeared a single time. This chain joins TRBV2 and TRBJ2-7; D may be TRBD2 (6 bases). The CDR3 has 13 residues. With 4 bases removed from V and 6 bases from J, the gap between germline ends came to 13 bases. Germline-derived CDR1 and CDR2 are SNHLY and FYNNEI. The CDR3 nucleotides read TGTGCCAGCAGTGTGGCGGGATGGGGCGAGCAGTACTTC. Encoded protein: CASSVAGWGEQYF.

The genes are TRBV5-6 and TRBJ2-5; 9 nucleotides line up with TRBD1. The J segment lost 4 bases and the V segment lost 4 bases, leaving 2 bases of the junction unmatched. Germline V lookup: CDR1 SGHDT, CDR2 YYEEEE. The CDR3 length is 13 residues. Written as DNA, the CDR3 is TGTGCCAGCAGCGGGGACAGGGCAGAGACCCAGTACTTC. It yields the protein CASSGDRAETQYF.

The V call is TRBV18, the J call TRBJ2-2; maybe TRBD2 (5 bases). The CDR3 covers 14 residues. V lost 0 bases to trimming and J lost 5 bases, with 7 bases between them. In germline, CDR1 is KGHSH, CDR2 LQKENI. CDR3 sequence: CASSPPRGTGELFF. Written as DNA, the CDR3 is TGTGCCAGCTCACCACCGAGAGGGACCGGGGAGCTGTTTTTT.

About this clone: This sample also contains other DNA sequences that code for the same CDR3. The chain combines TRBV6-5 with TRBJ1-1, with 8 bases aligning to TRBD1. The trim removed 5 bases at V and 1 base at J, leaving 3 bases unmatched. This CDR3 is built from 14 residues. The V gene's germline CDR1 is MNHEY and CDR2 SVGAGI. CDR3 nucleotides: TGTGCCAGCAGTCGAGGACAGGGGAACACTGAAGCTTTCTTT. Encoded protein: CASSRGQGNTEAFF.

This clone is a singleton in its sample. This rearrangement joins TRBV4-1 to TRBJ2-1; TRBD1 might be the D (5 bases). CDR3 length: 15 amino acids. CDR1 is MGHRA and CDR2 is YSYEKL in the germline V gene. Trimming stripped 2 bases from V and 2 bases from J, with 10 bases between. CDR3 protein: CASSQTQTAYNEQFF. In nucleotides, the CDR3 is TGCGCCAGCAGCCAAACCCAGACAGCCTACAATGAGCAGTTCTTC.

This clone showed up just once. V and J are TRBV2 and TRBJ1-3; D gene unclear. This CDR3 spans 15 amino acids. Trimming removed 2 bases at V and 0 bases at J, with 8 bases between. CDR1 and CDR2 from the germline V gene are SNHLY and FYNNEI. As DNA, the CDR3 is TGTGCCAGCAGTGAAACAGCTAACTCTGGAAACACCATATATTTT. It specifies CASSETANSGNTIYF.

The chain employs TRBV27 and TRBJ1-1; no clear D gene. Trimming pared 3 bases from V and 4 bases from J, leaving 9 bases between. Germline assignment: CDR1 MNHEY and CDR2 SMNVEV (reference sequence). The CDR3 loop spans 13 amino acids. CDR3 DNA: TGTGCCAGCAGTTTGAGGCGGAGCACTGAAGCTTTCTTT. Its protein product is CASSLRRSTEAFF.

The chain couples TRBV9 to TRBJ2-1, with 8 bases matching TRBD1. This CDR3 is built from 13 residues. The germline CDR1 and CDR2 sequences are SGDLS and YYNGEE. V was clipped by 3 bases and J by 8 bases; unmatched bases: 4. The CDR3 loop is CASSADRGDEQFF. CDR3 in DNA: TGTGCCAGCAGCGCCGACAGGGGTGATGAGCAGTTCTTC.

This rearrangement joins TRBV19 to TRBJ2-7, with TRBD1 as a possible D gene (5 bases). This CDR3 region has 14 residues. The germline CDR1 and CDR2 sequences are LNHDA and SQIVND (reference sequence). Trimming took 6 bases from V and 3 from J, leaving 15 bases between them. Written as DNA, the CDR3 is TGTGCCAGTAGCCCGGACACTTGGGGCTACGAGCAGTACTTC. This codes for CASSPDTWGYEQYF.

The chain links TRBV5-3 to TRBJ2-5, with TRBD1 matching 7 bases. TRBV5-3 falls under the ORF class, with uncertain function. This CDR3 comprises 14 residues. V dropped 5 bases and J dropped 5; count of bases not matched to a gene: 9. The CDR3 DNA follows: TGTGCCAGAAGACAAACAGGGGAGCGCGAGACCCAGTACTTC. It translates to CARRQTGERETQYF.

V and J are TRBV5-4 and TRBJ2-3, with D maybe TRBD2 (6 bases). The CDR3 loop spans 15 amino acids. V shed 4 bases and J shed 2 bases, with 14 bases lying between them. Germline-derived CDR1 and CDR2 are SGHNT and YYREEE (reference sequence). CDR3 amino acids: CASSLDGTVTDTQYF. For the CDR3, the DNA is TGTGCCAGCAGCCTTGACGGGACTGTCACAGATACGCAGTATTTT.

The rearrangement links TRBV7-8 to TRBJ2-1, with 10 positions matching TRBD1. CDR1 SGHVS and CDR2 FQNEAQ come from the germline V gene. With 7 bases clipped from V and 14 bases from J, the junction kept 8 bases outside the gene matches. This CDR3 contains 12 residues. The CDR3 DNA sequence: TGTGCCAGCACCGCGGGACAGGGGAAAGAGTTCTTC. Translation gives CASTAGQGKEFF.

The rearrangement uses TRBV20-1 and TRBJ2-3; no firm D call. Germline values: CDR1 DFQATT, CDR2 SNEGSKA (reference sequence). This CDR3 region has 11 residues. Trimming removed 3 bases from V and 6 bases from J, with 7 bases in between. CDR3 bases: TGCAGTGCTAGTCATGGTGATACGCAGTATTTT. Its protein product is CSASHGDTQYF.

This chain links TRBV7-9 with TRBJ1-3; D is undetermined. Trimming left V 5 bases short and J 3 bases short, with 11 bases between. Germline CDR1 and CDR2: SEHNR and FQNEAQ (reference sequence). This CDR3 is built from 14 residues. CDR3 sequence reads: CASSPAVFGNTIYF. Here the CDR3 DNA reads TGTGCCAGCAGCCCAGCGGTCTTTGGAAACACCATATATTTT.

This sequence joins TRBV6-1 and TRBJ1-6; perhaps TRBD1 as D (5 bases). The CDR3 consists of 15 residues. The germline gives CDR1 MNHNS, CDR2 SASEGT. V lost 2 bases, J lost 7 bases, and 12 bases lay in between. This chain's CDR3 is CASSEQGSVNSPLHF. The CDR3 DNA is TGTGCCAGCAGTGAACAGGGCTCGGTGAATTCACCCCTCCACTTT.

This clone came up once. The chain is built from TRBV6-1 and TRBJ2-7; 8 bases match TRBD1. The CDR3 consists of 16 residues. V lost 4 bases and J lost 2; bases outside the gene matches: 10. Germline CDR1 reads MNHNS; CDR2 reads SASEGT. The CDR3: CASSGWPGGAPYEQYF. CDR3 in DNA: TGTGCCAGCAGTGGGTGGCCAGGGGGCGCCCCCTACGAGCAGTACTTC.

This chain uses TRBV11-2 with TRBJ2-2; D is unresolved. CDR3 length: 15 amino acids. The V end was cut by 1 base, the J end by 1 base, with 7 bases between. CDR1 is SGHAT, CDR2 FQNNGV, per germline. Here the CDR3 reads CASSLGPENTGELFF. CDR3 DNA: TGTGCCAGCAGCTTAGGGCCGGAGAACACCGGGGAGCTGTTTTTT.

As for this clone: This same CDR3 is encoded by further DNA sequences in the sample. The J gene is TRBJ1-5, the V gene TRBV6-1; D call uncertain. The CDR3 consists of 14 residues. Trimming cost V 2 bases and J 1 base, with 6 bases left between them. CDR1 and CDR2 from the germline V gene are MNHNS and SASEGT. The CDR3 DNA is TGTGCCAGCAGTGAAAGTTGGAGCAATCAGCCCCAGCATTTT. As protein: CASSESWSNQPQHF.

V gene TRBV10-1 combines with J gene TRBJ2-2; D unresolved. Germline V lookup: CDR1 WNHNN, CDR2 SYGVQD (reference sequence). This CDR3 has 14 residues. The germline V and J ends were trimmed by 5 bases and 0 bases, with 7 bases remaining between them. The CDR3 loop reads CASSRRPNTGELFF. The CDR3 region has the DNA TGCGCCAGCAGTCGGCGGCCGAACACCGGGGAGCTGTTTTTT.

V usage is TRBV5-5 and J usage is TRBJ1-5; D gene ambiguous. The germline V gene encodes CDR1 SGHKS and CDR2 YYEKEE (reference sequence). V was cut by 2 bases and J by 7 bases, with 16 bases left in between. The CDR3 runs to 15 residues. The CDR3 nucleotides read TGTGCCAGCAGCTTCCATACACTGGTCGACCAGCCCCAGCATTTT. This encodes CASSFHTLVDQPQHF.

The chain has TRBV19 and TRBJ2-2, with a tentative D call TRBD1 (6 bases). The germline V gene encodes CDR1 LNHDA and CDR2 SQIVND (reference sequence). This CDR3 is built from 14 residues. Trimming removed 8 bases from V and 3 bases from J, with 13 bases in between. Written as DNA, the CDR3 is TGTGCCAGTTGTAGGCGGACAGACACCGGGGAGCTGTTTTTT. Its protein product is CASCRRTDTGELFF.

This rearrangement joins TRBV19 to TRBJ2-3; 9 nucleotides match TRBD2. Looked up from germline, CDR1 is LNHDA and CDR2 is SQIVND (reference sequence). The CDR3 runs to 16 residues. Germline trimming cut 6 bases from V and 7 bases from J; bases unmatched to any gene: 14. CDR3 coding DNA: TGTGCCAGTAGCCCCCCCGCGGGGGGGCGTTTCAATACGCAGTATTTT. Protein product: CASSPPAGGRFNTQYF.

The chain is built from TRBV19 and TRBJ2-1, with TRBD2 identical over 10 bases. Germline CDR1 and CDR2: LNHDA and SQIVND (reference sequence). The V gene end was trimmed by 6 bases and the J gene end by 9 bases; junction bases not matched to a gene: 11. The CDR3 covers 15 residues. Written as DNA, the CDR3 is TGTGCCAGTAGGGAGGGGACTAGCGACTGGGGTGAGCAGTTCTTC. Translation gives CASREGTSDWGEQFF. Full variable domain (remainder filled in from reference TRBV19 and TRBJ2-1): DGGITQSPKYLFRKEGQNVTLSCEQNLNHDAMYWYRQDPGQGLRLIYYSQIVNDFQKGDIAEGYSVSREKKESFPLTVTSAQKNPTAFYLCASREGTSDWGEQFFGPGTRLTVL.

This rearrangement joins TRBV7-9 to TRBJ1-1; D is uncertain. Germline V gives CDR1 SEHNR, CDR2 FQNEAQ (reference sequence). CDR3 length: 10 residues. The V and J ends lost 7 bases and 2 bases respectively, with 2 bases between them. The CDR3 region is CASTNTEAFF. The CDR3 DNA follows: TGTGCCAGCACCAACACTGAAGCTTTCTTT.

This clone was counted a single time. V gene TRBV30 combines with J gene TRBJ1-5; D call uncertain. V was shortened by 1 base and J by 4 bases, with 11 bases between the two germline ends. The CDR3 length is 14 residues. Looked up from germline, CDR1 is GTSNPN and CDR2 is SVGIG (reference sequence). CDR3 sequence: CAWSGMGGNQPQHF. DNA for the CDR3: TGTGCCTGGAGTGGAATGGGAGGAAATCAGCCCCAGCATTTT.